A single sample gave rise to the 7 T cell receptor beta chains below, sequenced in a study of T cell repertoires in cytomegalovirus infection. TCRdb reprocessed the reads with MiXCR, giving one entry per CDR3 protein. The table includes approximately 120,000 distinct CDR3 sequences, roughly 32% detected once. No antigen has been assigned to these receptors. The specimen was CD8+ T cells from cultured PBMCs, collected from culture after CMV antigen stimulation. The receptors here all came from a human donor in good health (CMV status not recorded). Some clones in this sample may be carry-over from other donors' samples.

The J gene is TRBJ2-7, the V gene TRBV10-3; the D is unclear. This CDR3 is 14 amino acids long. In germline, CDR1 is ENHRY, CDR2 SYGVKD. Trimming took 0 bases from V and 5 from J, leaving 11 bases between them. CDR3 DNA sequence: TGTGCCATCAGTGAGTCTCGGTTGGGTCACGAGCAGTACTTC. Protein product: CAISESRLGHEQYF.

The chain combines TRBV2 with TRBJ1-2; TRBD1 is a possible D gene (5 bases). Germline values: CDR1 SNHLY, CDR2 FYNNEI. Trimming pared 7 bases from V and 3 bases from J, leaving 15 bases between. The CDR3 runs 14 residues. The CDR3, as DNA: TGTGCCAGCACCGGACAACCTCCGGACTATGGCTACACCTTC. Encoded protein: CASTGQPPDYGYTF.

The chain links TRBV6-2 or TRBV6-3 to TRBJ2-1; D not certain. Between the trimmed V and J ends, which lost 10 bases and 0 bases, there was a span of 16 bases. The germline gives CDR1 MNHEY, CDR2 SVGEGT. This CDR3 is built from 15 residues. This chain's CDR3 is CAIRTEYSSYNEQFF. The CDR3 nucleotides are TGTGCCATCCGGACGGAGTATAGCTCCTACAATGAGCAGTTCTTC.

The chain has TRBV10-3 and TRBJ2-1, with a possible D match to TRBD2 (5 bases). Germline V gene sequence: CDR1 ENHRY, CDR2 SYGVKD. This CDR3 comprises 12 residues. Trimming shortened V by 6 bases and J by 8 bases, and 11 bases separated the two germline ends. CDR3 in DNA: TGTGCCATCAGGGGTCACGGGGATGAGCAGTTCTTC. Residues: CAIRGHGDEQFF.

The genes are TRBV6-6 and TRBJ2-1, with 8 bases fitting TRBD2. CDR3 length: 15 amino acids. The germline V gene has CDR1 MNHNY and CDR2 SVGAGI (reference sequence). With V trimmed by 6 bases and J by 9 bases, 13 bases remained unmatched. The CDR3 DNA reads as TGTGCCAGCAGCCCTTCTGCCGGGGGGGCGATTGAGCAGTTCTTC. Encoded protein: CASSPSAGGAIEQFF.

The chain carries TRBV7-9 and TRBJ1-6; TRBD1 might be the D (6 bases). There are 15 residues in the CDR3. Trimming shortened V by 1 base and J by 9 bases, and 13 bases separated the two germline ends. Germline-derived CDR1 and CDR2 are SEHNR and FQNEAQ (reference sequence). CDR3 nucleotides: TGTGCCAGCAGCTTAGTGACAAGGGGGGGTTCACCCCTCCACTTT. This encodes CASSLVTRGGSPLHF.

A remark on this clonotype: Germline and junction disagree at one end, which may indicate a read error. The chain employs TRBV10-3 and TRBJ2-5, with D perhaps TRBD1 (5 bases). From germline, CDR1 is ENHRY and CDR2 SYGVKD. The CDR3 has 15 residues. CDR3 loop: CAISASKGYQETLYF. In nucleotides, the CDR3 is TGTGCCATCAGCGCCTCTAAGGGGTATCAAGAGACCCTGTACTTC.